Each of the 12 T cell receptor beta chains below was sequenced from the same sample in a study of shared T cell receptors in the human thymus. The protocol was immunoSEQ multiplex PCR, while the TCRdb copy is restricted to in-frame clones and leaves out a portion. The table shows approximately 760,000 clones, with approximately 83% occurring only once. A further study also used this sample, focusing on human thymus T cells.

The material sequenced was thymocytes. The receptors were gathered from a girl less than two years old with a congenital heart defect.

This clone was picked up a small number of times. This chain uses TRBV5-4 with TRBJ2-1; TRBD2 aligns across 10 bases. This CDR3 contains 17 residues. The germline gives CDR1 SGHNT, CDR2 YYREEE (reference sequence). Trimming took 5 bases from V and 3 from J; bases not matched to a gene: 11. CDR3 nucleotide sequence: TGTGCCAGCAGAGACCCTCTAGCGGGGGCCTTCTACAATGAGCAGTTCTTC. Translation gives CASRDPLAGAFYNEQFF.

The CDR3 is CASSFGKSTDTQYF. CDR3 nucleotide sequence: TGCGCCAGCAGCTTCGGGAAAAGCACAGATACGCAGTATTTT. The rearrangement links TRBV5-1 to TRBJ2-3; weak D call: TRBD2 (5 bases). V shed 2 bases and J shed 0 bases, with 7 bases lying between them. The CDR3 consists of 14 residues. Germline loops: CDR1 SGHRS, CDR2 YFSETQ.

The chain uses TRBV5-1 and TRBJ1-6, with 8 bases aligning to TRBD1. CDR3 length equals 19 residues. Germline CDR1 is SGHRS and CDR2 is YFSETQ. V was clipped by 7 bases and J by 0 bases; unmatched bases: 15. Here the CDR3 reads CASRAFRGTGHSYNSPLHF. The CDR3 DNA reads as TGCGCCAGCCGAGCCTTTAGAGGGACAGGCCACTCCTATAATTCACCCCTCCACTTT.

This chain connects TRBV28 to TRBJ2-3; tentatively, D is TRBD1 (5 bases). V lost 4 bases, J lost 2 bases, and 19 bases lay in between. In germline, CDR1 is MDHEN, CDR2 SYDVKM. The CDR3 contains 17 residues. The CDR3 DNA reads TGTGCCAGCAGTTATAGACAGACCAGAAAAATCACAGATACGCAGTATTTT. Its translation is CASSYRQTRKITDTQYF. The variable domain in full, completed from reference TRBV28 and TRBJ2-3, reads DVKVTQSSRYLVKRTGEKVFLECVQDMDHENMFWYRQDPGLGLRLIYFSYDVKMKEKGDIPEGYSVSREKKERFSLILESASTNQTSMYLCASSYRQTRKITDTQYFGPGTRLTVL.

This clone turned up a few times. The DNA for the CDR3 is TGTGCCAGCAGCACAGGGACGTGCCTCTCTGGGGCCAACGTCCTGACTTTC. Translated, it gives CASSTGTCLSGANVLTF. This chain joins TRBV28 and TRBJ2-6, with D possibly TRBD1 on 6 matching bases. This CDR3 is built from 17 residues. CDR1 and CDR2 (germline): MDHEN, SYDVKM. Deletions cut 6 bases from V and 0 bases from J, with 15 bases between.

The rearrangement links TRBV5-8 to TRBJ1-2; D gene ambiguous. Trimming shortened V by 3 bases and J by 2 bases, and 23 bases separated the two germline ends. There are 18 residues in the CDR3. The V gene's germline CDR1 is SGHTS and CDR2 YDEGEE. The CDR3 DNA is TGTGCCAGCAGCTCCCCCTCCGTCGAGGGCGAAAGGAACTATGGCTACACCTTC. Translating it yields CASSSPSVEGERNYGYTF.

CDR3: CASSLVRSFEAFF. CDR3 nucleotides: TGTGCCAGCAGCTTGGTCCGGTCTTTTGAAGCTTTCTTT. The chain joins TRBV5-6 to TRBJ1-1, with no clear D. The V end lost 0 bases, the J end lost 7 bases, and 10 bases lay between the germline ends. The CDR3 extends over 13 amino acids. Germline CDR1 SGHDT, CDR2 YYEEEE.

CDR3 nucleotide sequence: TGTGCCAGCAGCGCGGGACAGCCTAGCACAGATACGCAGTATTTT. This gives the protein CASSAGQPSTDTQYF. V usage is TRBV5-4 and J usage is TRBJ2-3; D might be TRBD1 (7 bases). This CDR3 has 15 amino acids. Germline V CDR1 and CDR2: SGHNT, YYREEE (reference sequence). V lost 4 bases and J 0 bases, leaving 12 bases between the germline ends.

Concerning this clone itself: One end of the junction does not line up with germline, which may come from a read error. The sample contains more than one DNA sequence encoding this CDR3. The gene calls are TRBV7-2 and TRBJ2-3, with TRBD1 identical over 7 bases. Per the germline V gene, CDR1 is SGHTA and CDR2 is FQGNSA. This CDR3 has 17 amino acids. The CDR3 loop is CASSRLQGLPCTDTQYF. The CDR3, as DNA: TGTGCCAGCAGCCGTCTACAGGGGCTCCCCTGCACAGATACACAGTATTTT. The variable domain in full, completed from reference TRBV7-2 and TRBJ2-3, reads GAGVSQSPSNKVTEKGKDVELRCDPISGHTALYWYRQSLGQGLEFLIYFQGNSAPDKSGLPSDRFSAERTGGSVSTLTIQRTQQEDSAVYLCASSRLQGLPCTDTQYFGPGTRLTVL.

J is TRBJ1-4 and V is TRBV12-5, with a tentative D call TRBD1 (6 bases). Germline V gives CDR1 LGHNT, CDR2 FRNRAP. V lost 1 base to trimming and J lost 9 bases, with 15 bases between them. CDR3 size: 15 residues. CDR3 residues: CASGLGASGTQKLFF. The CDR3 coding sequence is TGTGCTAGTGGTTTGGGCGCCTCCGGGACACAAAAACTGTTTTTT.

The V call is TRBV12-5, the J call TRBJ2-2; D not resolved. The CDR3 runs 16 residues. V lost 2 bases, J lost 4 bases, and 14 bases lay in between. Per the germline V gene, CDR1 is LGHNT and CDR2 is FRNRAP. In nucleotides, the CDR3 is TGTGCTAGTGGTTTGAAGGCACCGCGAGGCACCGGGGAGCTGTTTTTT. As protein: CASGLKAPRGTGELFF.

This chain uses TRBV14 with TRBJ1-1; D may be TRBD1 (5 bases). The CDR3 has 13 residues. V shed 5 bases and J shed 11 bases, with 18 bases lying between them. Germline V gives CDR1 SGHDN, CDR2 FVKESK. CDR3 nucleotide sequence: TGTGCCAGCAGCGCCGGGTCGCAGGGTTGCGCTTTCTTT. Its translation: CASSAGSQGCAFF.